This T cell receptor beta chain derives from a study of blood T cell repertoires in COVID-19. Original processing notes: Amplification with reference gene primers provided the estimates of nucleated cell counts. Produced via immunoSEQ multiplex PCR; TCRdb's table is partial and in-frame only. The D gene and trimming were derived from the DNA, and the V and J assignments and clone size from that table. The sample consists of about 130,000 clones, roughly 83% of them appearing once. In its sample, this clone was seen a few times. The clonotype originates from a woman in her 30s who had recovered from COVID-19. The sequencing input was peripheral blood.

The CDR3 nucleotides read TGTGCCAGCAGCCAAGGGAGGTATTCTGAAGCTTTCTTT. The encoded protein is CASSQGRYSEAFF. The chain uses TRBV3-1 (or the pseudogene TRBV3-2) and TRBJ1-1, with D uncertain. The ends were cut back, 1 base at V and 6 bases at J, with 9 bases in the middle. The CDR3 length is 13 residues. Germline V gene data show CDR1 as LGHDT and CDR2 as YNNKEL (reference sequence).